This TCR beta chain was recovered during a study of shared clonotypes between healthy human individuals. Study results and caveats: With few donors, the genetic and exposure-history diversity represented was limited.

Method: immunoSEQ multiplex PCR; TCRdb's copy keeps in-frame clones and lacks some. The data show 2 million to 3 million clones, with approximately 93% seen just once and roughly 0.36% held by the top ten. For this clone: Its antigen is undetermined.

Source material: naive CD4+ T cells from PBMCs. Subset indicated: CD45RA+ positively selected. The receptor was derived from a man younger than 35 in good health. Some clones in this sample may be carry-over from other donors' samples.

The CDR3, as DNA: TGTGCCAGCAGTGACTCCGGGACTGAGCTGTTTTTT. Its protein is CASSDSGTELFF. The chain is built from TRBV25-1 and TRBJ2-2; tentatively, D is TRBD2 (6 bases). The CDR3 is 12 residues long. Trimming removed 3 bases at V and 11 bases at J, with 10 bases between. Germline CDR1 and CDR2: MGHDK and SYGVNS.